The 13 T cell receptor beta chains listed next were all sequenced from one sample in a study of regulatory and conventional T cells in RAG deficiency. Genomic DNA came from blood regulatory T cells gated CD4+ CD25-high CD127-low. Repertoires were generated with immunoSEQ multiplex PCR, while TCRdb's copy carries only in-frame clones and drops some. The repertoire holds roughly 20,000 clones, with approximately 88% as singletons. The sample was also reused in another study, on regulatory T cells. That work contributes: Primers: 52 TRBV forward and 13 TRBJ reverse.

The material sequenced was Tregs sorted from blood. The source is a human donor in good health.

This clone was seen just once. The chain has TRBV7-3 and TRBJ1-1, with 8 nucleotides matching TRBD1. The CDR3 extends over 14 amino acids. The ends lost 5 bases at V and 6 bases at J; junction bases unmatched: 8. Germline lookup yields CDR1 SGHTA and CDR2 FQGTGA. The CDR3 sequence: CASSATGDHSEAFF. DNA for the CDR3: TGTGCCAGCAGCGCGACAGGGGACCATTCTGAAGCTTTCTTT.

This chain links TRBV5-1 with TRBJ1-2, with D uncertain. Trimming removed 1 base at V and 7 bases at J, with 17 bases between. The germline gives CDR1 SGHRS, CDR2 YFSETQ. This CDR3 spans 15 amino acids. The CDR3 protein is CASSLTPDPTGGYTF. As DNA, the CDR3 is TGCGCCAGCAGCTTGACCCCGGACCCGACGGGTGGCTACACCTTC.

In its sample, this clone was seen a few times. This sequence joins TRBV5-1 and TRBJ2-1, with 8 bases that match TRBD1. The junction had 14 bases not matched to a gene; V was cut back by 7 bases and J by 8 bases. This CDR3 spans 15 amino acids. Germline values: CDR1 SGHRS, CDR2 YFSETQ. The CDR3 loop is CASVPRPTGDYEQFF. The CDR3 DNA reads as TGCGCCAGCGTGCCTCGACCGACAGGGGATTATGAGCAGTTCTTC.

The chain joins TRBV12-5 to TRBJ1-2; a weak D match, TRBD1 (5 bases). Germline-derived CDR1 and CDR2 are LGHNT and FRNRAP. The CDR3 length is 12 residues. In DNA, the CDR3 is TGTGTTTTGGGGCAGGTCAACTATGGCTACACCTTC. Translated: CVLGQVNYGYTF. The whole variable domain, remainder taken from reference TRBV12-5 and TRBJ1-2, is DARVTQTPRHKVTEMGQEVTMRCQPILGHNTVFWYRQTMMQGLELLAYFRNRAPLDDSGMPKDRFSAEMPDATLATLKIQPSEPRDSAVYFCVLGQVNYGYTFGSGTRLTVV.

This clone has only one observation. The chain carries TRBV28 and TRBJ1-5, with a possible D match to TRBD1 (5 bases). The CDR3 covers 16 residues. The ends were cut back, 5 bases at V and 9 bases at J, with 23 bases in the middle. Germline loops: CDR1 MDHEN, CDR2 SYDVKM. The CDR3 protein is CASSPDRGGGAGPQHF. The CDR3 region has the DNA TGTGCCAGCAGTCCCGACCGGGGCGGAGGCGCGGGGCCCCAGCATTTT.

The rearrangement uses TRBV2 and TRBJ1-2, with 7 bases matching TRBD1. Trimming removed 4 bases from V and 2 bases from J; junction bases left unmatched: 7. This CDR3 region has 15 residues. Germline CDR1 reads SNHLY; CDR2 reads FYNNEI. This chain's CDR3 is CASSANGQANYGYTF. In DNA, the CDR3 is TGTGCCAGCAGTGCCAACGGACAGGCGAACTATGGCTACACCTTC. The variable domain in full, completed from reference TRBV2 and TRBJ1-2, reads EPEVTQTPSHQVTQMGQEVILRCVPISNHLYFYWYRQILGQKVEFLVSFYNNEISEKSEIFDDQFSVERPDGSNFTLKIRSTKLEDSAMYFCASSANGQANYGYTFGSGTRLTVV.

CDR3 bases: TGTGCCAGCAGTTACTCGACAGGGGGCTATGGCTACACCTTC. It encodes CASSYSTGGYGYTF. This chain links TRBV6-5 with TRBJ1-2, with 9 bases fitting TRBD1. The CDR3 extends over 14 amino acids. Germline CDR1 and CDR2: MNHEY and SVGAGI. V lost 0 bases and J lost 4; bases outside the gene matches: 0.

This clone was counted a single time. The chain uses TRBV9 and TRBJ1-2; TRBD1 matches 7 bases. After removal of 0 bases from V and 4 bases from J, the junction contained 9 bases not matched to a gene. CDR3 length: 16 residues. Germline V gives CDR1 SGDLS, CDR2 YYNGEE. In DNA, the CDR3 is TGTGCCAGCAGCGTAGCCGGCCGACAGGGTGTCTATGGCTACACCTTC. Its protein is CASSVAGRQGVYGYTF.

The chain joins TRBV5-6 to TRBJ2-5, with 8 nucleotides matching TRBD1. Germline CDR1 and CDR2: SGHDT and YYEEEE. CDR3 length: 14 residues. V was pared by 4 bases and J by 7 bases, with 9 bases of the junction left unmatched. CDR3 DNA sequence: TGTGCCAGCAGCAAGGGACAGGCCCATACGACCCAGTACTTC. This gives the protein CASSKGQAHTTQYF. The full variable domain, its missing parts supplied by reference TRBV5-6 and TRBJ2-5, is DAGVTQSPTHLIKTRGQQVTLRCSPKSGHDTVSWYQQALGQGPQFIFQYYEEEERQRGNFPDRFSGHQFPNYSSELNVNALLLGDSALYLCASSKGQAHTTQYFGPGTRLLVL.

The chain links TRBV7-3 to TRBJ1-6; 9 nucleotides agree with TRBD1. In germline, CDR1 is SGHTA, CDR2 FQGTGA. The J segment lost 6 bases and the V segment lost 2 bases, leaving 2 bases of the junction unmatched. The CDR3 is made up of 15 amino acids. CDR3 DNA: TGTGCCAGCAGCTTAGGGACAGGGACTAATTCACCCCTCCACTTT. It yields the protein CASSLGTGTNSPLHF.

V and J are TRBV5-6 and TRBJ2-6; either TRBD1 or TRBD2 may supply D (5 bases each). Germline V gives CDR1 SGHDT, CDR2 YYEEEE. The V and J ends lost 3 bases and 1 base respectively, with 17 bases between them. The CDR3 runs to 18 residues. CDR3 DNA sequence: TGTGCCAGCAGCTCCGGGACCTCCCTAGTATCTGGGGCCAACGTCCTGACTTTC. Translation: CASSSGTSLVSGANVLTF.

In the case of this clone: A junction end diverges from the germline sequence, so it may reflect a read error. V and J are TRBV7-9 and TRBJ1-2; 9 nucleotides agree with TRBD1. This CDR3 has 17 residues. Germline V gene sequence: CDR1 SEHNR, CDR2 FQNEAQ (reference sequence). DNA for the CDR3: TGTACCAGCAGCTTACAGGGGGCACCTGCCCCGATCGACGGCTACACCTTC. It yields the protein CTSSLQGAPAPIDGYTF.

The chain recombines TRBV6-4 with TRBJ1-1; D might be TRBD1 (5 bases). The CDR3 is made up of 15 amino acids. The V gene's germline CDR1 is MRHNA and CDR2 SNTAGT. The V gene lost 5 bases and the J gene lost 1 base, with 14 bases spanning the gap. CDR3 nucleotide sequence: TGTGCCAGCAGTCCCAGGGCCACCGCGAACACTGAAGCTTTCTTT. Translated, it gives CASSPRATANTEAFF.